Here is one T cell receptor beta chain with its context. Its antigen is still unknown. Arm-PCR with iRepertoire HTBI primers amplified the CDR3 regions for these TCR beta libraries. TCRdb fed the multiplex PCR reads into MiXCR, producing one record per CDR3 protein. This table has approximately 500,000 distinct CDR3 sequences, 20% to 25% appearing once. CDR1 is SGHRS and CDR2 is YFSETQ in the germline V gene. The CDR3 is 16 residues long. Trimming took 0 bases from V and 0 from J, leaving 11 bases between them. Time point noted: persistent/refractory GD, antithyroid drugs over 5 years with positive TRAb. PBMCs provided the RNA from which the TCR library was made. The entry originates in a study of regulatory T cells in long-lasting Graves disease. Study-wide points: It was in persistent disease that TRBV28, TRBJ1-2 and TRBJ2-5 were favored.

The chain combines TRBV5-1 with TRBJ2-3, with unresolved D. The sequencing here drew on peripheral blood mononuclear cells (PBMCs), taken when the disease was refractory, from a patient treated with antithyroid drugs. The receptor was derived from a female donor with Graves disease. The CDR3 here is CASSLDRSYSTDTQYF. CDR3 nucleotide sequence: TGCGCCAGCAGCTTGGACAGAAGCTATAGCACAGATACGCAGTATTTT. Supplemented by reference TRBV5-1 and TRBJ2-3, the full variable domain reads KAGVTQTPRYLIKTRGQQVTLSCSPISGHRSVSWYQQTPGQGLQFLFEYFSETQRNKGNFPGRFSGRQFSNSRSEMNVSTLELGDSALYLCASSLDRSYSTDTQYFGPGTRLTVL.